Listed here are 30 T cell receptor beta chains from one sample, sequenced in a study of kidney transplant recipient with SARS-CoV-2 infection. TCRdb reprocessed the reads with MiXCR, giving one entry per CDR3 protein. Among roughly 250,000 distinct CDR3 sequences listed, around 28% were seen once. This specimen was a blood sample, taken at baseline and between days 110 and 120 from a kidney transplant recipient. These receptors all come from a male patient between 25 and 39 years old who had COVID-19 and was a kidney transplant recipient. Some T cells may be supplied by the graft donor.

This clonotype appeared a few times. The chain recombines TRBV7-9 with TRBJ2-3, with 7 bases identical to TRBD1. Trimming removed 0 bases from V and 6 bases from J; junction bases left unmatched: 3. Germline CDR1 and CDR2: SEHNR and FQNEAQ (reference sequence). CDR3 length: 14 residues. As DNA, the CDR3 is TGTGCCAGCAGCTTAGCAGGGGGCATTGATACGCAGTATTTT. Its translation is CASSLAGGIDTQYF.

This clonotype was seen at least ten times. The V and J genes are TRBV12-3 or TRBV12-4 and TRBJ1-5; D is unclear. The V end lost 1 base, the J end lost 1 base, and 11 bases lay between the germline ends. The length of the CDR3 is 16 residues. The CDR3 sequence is CASSLGGIRSNQPQHF. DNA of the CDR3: TGTGCCAGCAGTTTAGGAGGGATTAGGAGCAATCAGCCCCAGCATTTT.

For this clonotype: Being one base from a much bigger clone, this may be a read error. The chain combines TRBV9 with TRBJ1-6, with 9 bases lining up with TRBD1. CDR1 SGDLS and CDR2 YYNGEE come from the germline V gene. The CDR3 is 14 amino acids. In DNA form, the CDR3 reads TGTACCAGCAGCGTTGAACAGGGGGCTTCACCCCTCCACTTT. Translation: CTSSVEQGASPLHF. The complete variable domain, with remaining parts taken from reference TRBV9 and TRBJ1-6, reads DSGVTQTPKHLITATGQRVTLRCSPRSGDLSVYWYQQSLDQGLQFLIQYYNGEERAKGNILERFSAQQFPDLHSELNLSSLELGDSALYFCTSSVEQGASPLHFGNGTRLTVT.

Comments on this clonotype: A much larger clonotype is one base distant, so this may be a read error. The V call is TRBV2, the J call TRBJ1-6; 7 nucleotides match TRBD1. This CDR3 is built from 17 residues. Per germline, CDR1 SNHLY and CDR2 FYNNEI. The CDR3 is CAGSERGLASYNSPLHF. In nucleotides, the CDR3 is TGTGCCGGCAGTGAAAGGGGGCTCGCCTCCTATAATTCACCCCTCCACTTT.

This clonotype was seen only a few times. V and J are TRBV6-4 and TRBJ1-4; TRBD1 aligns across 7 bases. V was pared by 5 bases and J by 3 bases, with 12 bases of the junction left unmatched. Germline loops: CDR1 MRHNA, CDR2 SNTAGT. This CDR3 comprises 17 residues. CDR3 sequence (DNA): TGTGCCAGCAGTAGGGACAGTGGGATAGTAGCTAATGAAAAACTGTTTTTT. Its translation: CASSRDSGIVANEKLFF.

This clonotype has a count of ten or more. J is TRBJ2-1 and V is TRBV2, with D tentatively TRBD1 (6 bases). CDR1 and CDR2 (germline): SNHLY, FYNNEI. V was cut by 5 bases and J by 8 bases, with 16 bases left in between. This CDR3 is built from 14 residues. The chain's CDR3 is CASSRYRQAYEQFF. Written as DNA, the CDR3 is TGTGCCAGCAGTAGATACCGACAGGCCTATGAGCAGTTCTTC.

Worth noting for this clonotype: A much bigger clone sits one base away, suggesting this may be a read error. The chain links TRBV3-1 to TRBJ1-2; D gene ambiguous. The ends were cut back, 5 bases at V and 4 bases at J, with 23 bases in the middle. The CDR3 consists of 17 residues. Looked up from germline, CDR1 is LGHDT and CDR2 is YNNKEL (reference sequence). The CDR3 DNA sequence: TGTGCCAGCAGCGATGATATCACCCTTCGAAAGACCTATGGCTACACCTTC. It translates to CASSDDITLRKTYGYTF.

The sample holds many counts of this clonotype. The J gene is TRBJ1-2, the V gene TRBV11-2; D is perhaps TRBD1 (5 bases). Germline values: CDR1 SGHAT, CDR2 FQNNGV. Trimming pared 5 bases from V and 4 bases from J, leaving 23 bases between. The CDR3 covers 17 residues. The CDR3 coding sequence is TGTGCCAGCAGCATCAGGGTAACAAGCAGAAAGACCTATGGCTACACCTTC. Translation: CASSIRVTSRKTYGYTF.

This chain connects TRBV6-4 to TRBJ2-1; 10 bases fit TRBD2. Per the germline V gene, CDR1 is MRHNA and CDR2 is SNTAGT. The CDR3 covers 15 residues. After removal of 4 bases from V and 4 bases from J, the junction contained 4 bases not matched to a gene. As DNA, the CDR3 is TGTGCCAGCAGTGTCCAACTAGCGGGGTACAATGAGCAGTTCTTC. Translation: CASSVQLAGYNEQFF.

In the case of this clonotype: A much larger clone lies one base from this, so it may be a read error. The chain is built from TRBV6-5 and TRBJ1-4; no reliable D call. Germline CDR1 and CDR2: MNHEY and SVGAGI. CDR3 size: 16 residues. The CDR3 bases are TGTGCCAGCAGTAGGCTATCCCAGGTTACTAATGAAAAACCGTTTTTT. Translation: CASSRLSQVTNEKPFF.

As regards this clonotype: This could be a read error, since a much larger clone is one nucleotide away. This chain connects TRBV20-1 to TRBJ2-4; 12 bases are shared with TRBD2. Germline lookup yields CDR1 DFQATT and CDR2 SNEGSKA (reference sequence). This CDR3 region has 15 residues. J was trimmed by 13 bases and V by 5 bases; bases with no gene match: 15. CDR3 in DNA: TGCAGTGCTTCCAGACTAGCGGGAGCTTCCTACAAGCAGTACTTC. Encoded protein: CSASRLAGASYKQYF.

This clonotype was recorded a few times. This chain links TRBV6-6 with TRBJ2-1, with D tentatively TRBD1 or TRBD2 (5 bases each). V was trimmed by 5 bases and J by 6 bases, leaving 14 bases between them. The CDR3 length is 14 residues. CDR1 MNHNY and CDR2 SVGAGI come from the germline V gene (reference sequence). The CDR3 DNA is TGTGCCAGCAGTAGAGGGGCCCTAATCAATGAGCAGTTCTTC. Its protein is CASSRGALINEQFF.

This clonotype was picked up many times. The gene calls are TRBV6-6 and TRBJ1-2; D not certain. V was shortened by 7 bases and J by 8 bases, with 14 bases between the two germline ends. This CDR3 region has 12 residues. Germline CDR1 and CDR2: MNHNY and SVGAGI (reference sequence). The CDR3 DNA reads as TGTGCCAGCACCTGGTCGGTTGGCGGCTACACCTTC. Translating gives CASTWSVGGYTF.

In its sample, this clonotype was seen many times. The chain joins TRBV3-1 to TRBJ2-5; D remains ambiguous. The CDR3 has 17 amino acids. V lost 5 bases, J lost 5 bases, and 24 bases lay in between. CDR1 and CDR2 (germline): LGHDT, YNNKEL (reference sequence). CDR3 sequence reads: CASSEIVPISFSETQYF. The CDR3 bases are TGTGCCAGCAGCGAGATTGTTCCCATTTCTTTCTCTGAGACCCAGTACTTC.

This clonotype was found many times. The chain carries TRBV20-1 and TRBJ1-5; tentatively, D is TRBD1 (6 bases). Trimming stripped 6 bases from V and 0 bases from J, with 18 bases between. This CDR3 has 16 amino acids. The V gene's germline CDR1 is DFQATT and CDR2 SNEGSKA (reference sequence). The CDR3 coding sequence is TGCAGTGCCCAAACCGGGGGCCTTTATAGCAATCAGCCCCAGCATTTT. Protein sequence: CSAQTGGLYSNQPQHF.

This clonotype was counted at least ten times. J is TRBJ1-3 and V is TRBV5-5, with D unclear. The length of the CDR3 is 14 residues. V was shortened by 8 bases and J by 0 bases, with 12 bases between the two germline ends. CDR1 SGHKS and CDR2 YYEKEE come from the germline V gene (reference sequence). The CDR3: CASSFTFSGNTIYF. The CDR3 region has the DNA TGTGCCAGTAGTTTTACGTTCTCTGGAAACACCATATATTTT.

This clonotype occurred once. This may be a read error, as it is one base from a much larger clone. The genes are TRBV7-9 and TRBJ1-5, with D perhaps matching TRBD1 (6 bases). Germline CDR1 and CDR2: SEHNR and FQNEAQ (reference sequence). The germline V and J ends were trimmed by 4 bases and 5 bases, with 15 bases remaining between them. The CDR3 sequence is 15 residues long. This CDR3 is CASSSDRRWHQPQHF. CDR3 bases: TGTGCCAGCAGCTCTGACAGGAGATGGCATCAGCCCCAGCATTTT.

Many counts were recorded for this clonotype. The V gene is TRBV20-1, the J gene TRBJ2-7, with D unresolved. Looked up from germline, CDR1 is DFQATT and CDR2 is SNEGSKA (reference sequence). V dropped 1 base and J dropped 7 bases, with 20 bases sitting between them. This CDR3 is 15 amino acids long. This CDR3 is CSARALRAGLWEQYF. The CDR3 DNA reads TGCAGTGCTAGAGCCCTCCGGGCCGGTTTATGGGAGCAGTACTTC.

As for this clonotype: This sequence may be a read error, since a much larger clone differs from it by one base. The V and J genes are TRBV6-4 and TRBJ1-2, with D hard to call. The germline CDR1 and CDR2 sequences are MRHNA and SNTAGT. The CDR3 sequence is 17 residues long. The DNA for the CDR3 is TGTGCCAGCAGTCGAACTGCCTCACACGGAAAGACCTATGACTACACCTTC. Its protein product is CASSRTASHGKTYDYTF.

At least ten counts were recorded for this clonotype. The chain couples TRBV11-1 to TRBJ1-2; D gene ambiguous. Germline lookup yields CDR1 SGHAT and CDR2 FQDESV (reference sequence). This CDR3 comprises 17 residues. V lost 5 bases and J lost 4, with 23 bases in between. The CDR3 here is CASSKRSKAGKTYGYTF. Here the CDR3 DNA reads TGTGCCAGCAGCAAGCGCAGTAAGGCTGGAAAGACCTATGGCTACACCTTC.

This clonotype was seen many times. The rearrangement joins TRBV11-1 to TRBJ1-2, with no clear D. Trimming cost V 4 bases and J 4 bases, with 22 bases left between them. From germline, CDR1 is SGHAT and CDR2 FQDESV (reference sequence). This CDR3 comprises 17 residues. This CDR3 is CASSSIPKAGKTYGYTF. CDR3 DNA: TGTGCCAGCAGCTCGATCCCTAAGGCTGGAAAGACCTATGGCTACACCTTC.

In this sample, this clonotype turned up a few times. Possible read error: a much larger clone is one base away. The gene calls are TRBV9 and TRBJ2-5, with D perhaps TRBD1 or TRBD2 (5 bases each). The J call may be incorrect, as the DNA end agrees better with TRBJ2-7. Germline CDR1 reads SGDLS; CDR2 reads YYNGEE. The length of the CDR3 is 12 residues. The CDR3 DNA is TGTGCCAGCAGCGTAGGGGGGTACGAGCAGTACTTC. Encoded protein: CASSVGGYEQYF.

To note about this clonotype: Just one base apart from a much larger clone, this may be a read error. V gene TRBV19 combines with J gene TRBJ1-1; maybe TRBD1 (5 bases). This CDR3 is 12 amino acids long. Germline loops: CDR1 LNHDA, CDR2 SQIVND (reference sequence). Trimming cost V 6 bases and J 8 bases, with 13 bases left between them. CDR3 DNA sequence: TGTGCCAGTAGAAACTCCGACAGAGAAGCTTTCTTT. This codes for CASRNSDREAFF.

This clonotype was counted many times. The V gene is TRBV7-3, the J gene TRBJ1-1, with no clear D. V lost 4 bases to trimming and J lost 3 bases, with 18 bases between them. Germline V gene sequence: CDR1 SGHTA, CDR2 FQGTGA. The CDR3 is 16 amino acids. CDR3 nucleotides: TGTGCCAGCAGCTCCGAAGTAAGAGGGTTGGACACTGAAGCTTTCTTT. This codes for CASSSEVRGLDTEAFF.

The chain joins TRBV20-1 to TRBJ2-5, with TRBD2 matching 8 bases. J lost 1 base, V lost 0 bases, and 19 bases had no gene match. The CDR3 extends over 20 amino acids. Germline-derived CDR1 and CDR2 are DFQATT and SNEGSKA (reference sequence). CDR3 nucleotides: TGCAGTGCTAGAGAGCCCCCCCTGGACCAGCGGGAGTTTACCCAAGAGACCCAGTACTTC. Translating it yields CSAREPPLDQREFTQETQYF.

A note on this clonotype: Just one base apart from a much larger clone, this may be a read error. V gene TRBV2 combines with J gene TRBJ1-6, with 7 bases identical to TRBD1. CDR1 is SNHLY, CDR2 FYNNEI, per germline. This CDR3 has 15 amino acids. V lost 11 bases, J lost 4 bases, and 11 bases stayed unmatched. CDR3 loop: CAGTTGTEYNSPLHF. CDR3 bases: TGTGCCGGCACAACCGGGACAGAGTATAATTCACCCCTCCACTTT. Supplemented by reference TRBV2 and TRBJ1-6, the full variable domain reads EPEVTQTPSHQVTQMGQEVILRCVPISNHLYFYWYRQILGQKVEFLVSFYNNEISEKSEIFDDQFSVERPDGSNFTLKIRSTKLEDSAMYFCAGTTGTEYNSPLHFGNGTRLTVT.

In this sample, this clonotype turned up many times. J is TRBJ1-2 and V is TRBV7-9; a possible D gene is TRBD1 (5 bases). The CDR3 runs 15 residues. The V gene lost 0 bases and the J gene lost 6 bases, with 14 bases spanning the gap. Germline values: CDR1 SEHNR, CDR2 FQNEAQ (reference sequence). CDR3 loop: CASSLAPRDGDGYTF. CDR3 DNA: TGTGCCAGCAGCTTAGCGCCACGGGACGGTGATGGCTACACCTTC.

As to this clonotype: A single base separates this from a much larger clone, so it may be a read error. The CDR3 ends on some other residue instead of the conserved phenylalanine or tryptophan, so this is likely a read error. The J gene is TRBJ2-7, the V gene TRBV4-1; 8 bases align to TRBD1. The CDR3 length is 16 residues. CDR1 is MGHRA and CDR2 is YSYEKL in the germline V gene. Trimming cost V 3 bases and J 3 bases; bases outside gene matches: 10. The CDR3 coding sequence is TGCGCCAGCAGCCAGGGAGGACAGGGTTTGTTCTACGAGCAGTACCTC. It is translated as CASSQGGQGLFYEQYL.

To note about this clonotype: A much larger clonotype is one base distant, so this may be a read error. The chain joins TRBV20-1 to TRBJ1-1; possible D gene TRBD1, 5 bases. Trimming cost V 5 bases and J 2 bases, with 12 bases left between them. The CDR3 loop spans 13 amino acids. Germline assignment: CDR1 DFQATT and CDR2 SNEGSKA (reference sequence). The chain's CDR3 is CSAGAGYNTEAFF. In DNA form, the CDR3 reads TGCAGTGCTGGGGCAGGGTACAACACTGAAGCTTTCTTT.

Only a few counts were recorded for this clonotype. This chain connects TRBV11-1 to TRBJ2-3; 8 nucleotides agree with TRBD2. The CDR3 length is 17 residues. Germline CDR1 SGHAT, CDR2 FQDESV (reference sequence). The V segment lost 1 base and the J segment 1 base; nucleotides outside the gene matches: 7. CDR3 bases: TGTGCCAGCAGCTTAGTAAGCGGGAGATGGGGCACAGATACGCAGTATTTT. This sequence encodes CASSLVSGRWGTDTQYF.